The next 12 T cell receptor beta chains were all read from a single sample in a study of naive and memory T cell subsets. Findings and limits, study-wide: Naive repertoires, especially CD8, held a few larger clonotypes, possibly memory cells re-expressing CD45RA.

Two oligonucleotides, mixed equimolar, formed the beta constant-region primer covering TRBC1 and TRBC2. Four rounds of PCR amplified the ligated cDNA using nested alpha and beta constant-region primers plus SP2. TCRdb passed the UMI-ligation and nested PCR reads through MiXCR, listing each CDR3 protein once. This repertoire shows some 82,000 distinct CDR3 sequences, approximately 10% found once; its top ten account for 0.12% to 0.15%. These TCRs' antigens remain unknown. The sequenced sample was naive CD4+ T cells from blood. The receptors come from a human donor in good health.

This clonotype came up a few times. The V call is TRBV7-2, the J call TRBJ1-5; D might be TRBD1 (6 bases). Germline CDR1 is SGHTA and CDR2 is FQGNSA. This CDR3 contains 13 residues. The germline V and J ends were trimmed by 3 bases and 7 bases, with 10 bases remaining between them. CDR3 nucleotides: TGTGCCAGCAGCTTTGCAGGGGCCCAGCCCCAGCATTTT. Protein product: CASSFAGAQPQHF.

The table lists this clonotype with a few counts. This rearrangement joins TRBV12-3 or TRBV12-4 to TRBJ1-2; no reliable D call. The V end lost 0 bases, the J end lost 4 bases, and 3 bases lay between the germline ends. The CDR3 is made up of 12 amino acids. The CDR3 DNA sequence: TGTGCCAGCAGTTTAGCAGCCTATGGCTACACCTTC. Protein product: CASSLAAYGYTF.

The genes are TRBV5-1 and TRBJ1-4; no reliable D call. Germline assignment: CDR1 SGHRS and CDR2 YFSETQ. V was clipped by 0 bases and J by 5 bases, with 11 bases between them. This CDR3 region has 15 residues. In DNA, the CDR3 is TGCGCCAGCAGCTTGGCCGTCGGAGCAAATGAAAAACTGTTTTTT. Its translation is CASSLAVGANEKLFF.

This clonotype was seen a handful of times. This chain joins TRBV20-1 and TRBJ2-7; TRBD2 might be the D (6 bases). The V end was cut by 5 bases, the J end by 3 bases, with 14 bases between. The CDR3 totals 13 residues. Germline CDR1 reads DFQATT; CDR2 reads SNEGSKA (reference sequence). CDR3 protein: CSALHRRGYEQYF. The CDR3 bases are TGCAGTGCTTTACATAGGAGGGGCTACGAGCAGTACTTC.

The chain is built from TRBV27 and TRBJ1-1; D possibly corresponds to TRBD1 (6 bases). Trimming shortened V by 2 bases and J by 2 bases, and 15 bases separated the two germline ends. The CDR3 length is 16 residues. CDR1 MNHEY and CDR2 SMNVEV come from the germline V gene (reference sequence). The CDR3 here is CASSLTTNRDNTEAFF. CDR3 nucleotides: TGTGCCAGCAGTTTAACCACTAACAGGGATAACACTGAAGCTTTCTTT.

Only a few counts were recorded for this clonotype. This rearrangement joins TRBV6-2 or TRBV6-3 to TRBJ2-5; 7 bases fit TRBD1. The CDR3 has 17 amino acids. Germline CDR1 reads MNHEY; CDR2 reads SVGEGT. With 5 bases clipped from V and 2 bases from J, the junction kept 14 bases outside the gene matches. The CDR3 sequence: CASSPIRQGKAQETQYF. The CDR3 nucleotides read TGTGCCAGCAGTCCCATCCGACAGGGAAAGGCGCAAGAGACCCAGTACTTC.

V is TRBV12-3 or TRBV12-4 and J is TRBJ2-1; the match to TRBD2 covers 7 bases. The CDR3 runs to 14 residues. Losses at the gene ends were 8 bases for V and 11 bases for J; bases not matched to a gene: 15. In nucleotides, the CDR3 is TGTGCCAGCGCCTCGCTCGGGAGGACGAATAAGCAGTTCTTC. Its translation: CASASLGRTNKQFF.

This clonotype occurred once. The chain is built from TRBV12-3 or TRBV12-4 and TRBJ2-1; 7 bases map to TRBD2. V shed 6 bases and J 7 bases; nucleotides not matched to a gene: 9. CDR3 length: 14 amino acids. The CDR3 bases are TGTGCCAGCAGCCTGGGCGGGAGCCGTAATGAGCAGTTCTTC. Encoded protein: CASSLGGSRNEQFF.

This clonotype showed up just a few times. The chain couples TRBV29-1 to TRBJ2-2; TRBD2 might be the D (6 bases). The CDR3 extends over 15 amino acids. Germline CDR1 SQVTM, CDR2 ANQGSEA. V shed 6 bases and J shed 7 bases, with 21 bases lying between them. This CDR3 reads CSVSGTELVGGELFF. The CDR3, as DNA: TGCAGCGTCTCCGGGACTGAACTGGTTGGCGGGGAGCTGTTTTTT.

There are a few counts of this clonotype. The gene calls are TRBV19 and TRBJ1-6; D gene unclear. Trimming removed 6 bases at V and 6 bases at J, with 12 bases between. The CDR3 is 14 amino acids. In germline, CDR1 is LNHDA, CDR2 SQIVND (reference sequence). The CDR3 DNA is TGTGCCAGTAGCTGGCCGGATCGTAATTCACCCCTCCACTTT. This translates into CASSWPDRNSPLHF. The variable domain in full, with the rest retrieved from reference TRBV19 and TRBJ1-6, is DGGITQSPKYLFRKEGQNVTLSCEQNLNHDAMYWYRQDPGQGLRLIYYSQIVNDFQKGDIAEGYSVSREKKESFPLTVTSAQKNPTAFYLCASSWPDRNSPLHFGNGTRLTVT.

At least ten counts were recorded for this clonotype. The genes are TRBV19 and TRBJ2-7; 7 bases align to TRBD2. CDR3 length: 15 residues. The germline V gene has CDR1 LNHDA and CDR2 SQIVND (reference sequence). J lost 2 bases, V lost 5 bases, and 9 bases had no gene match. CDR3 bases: TGTGCCAGTAGTGCCTCCCCCAGCGGGACCTACGAGCAGTACTTC. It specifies CASSASPSGTYEQYF. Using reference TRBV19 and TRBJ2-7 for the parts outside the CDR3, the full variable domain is DGGITQSPKYLFRKEGQNVTLSCEQNLNHDAMYWYRQDPGQGLRLIYYSQIVNDFQKGDIAEGYSVSREKKESFPLTVTSAQKNPTAFYLCASSASPSGTYEQYFGPGTRLTVT.

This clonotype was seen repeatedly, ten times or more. In DNA form, the CDR3 reads TGTGCCAGCACCTTAACTAGCATCTATGAGCAGTTCTTC. Protein product: CASTLTSIYEQFF. The chain is built from TRBV6-1 and TRBJ2-1, with D perhaps matching TRBD2 (6 bases). Trimming left V 7 bases short and J 8 bases short, with 15 bases between. This CDR3 comprises 13 residues. CDR1 and CDR2 (germline): MNHNS, SASEGT.